The entry below gives a single TCR beta chain sequence along with its context. What it binds is not known. One junction end disagrees with the germline gene, perhaps due to a read error. CDR1 MGHRA and CDR2 YSYEKL come from the germline V gene. There are 15 residues in the CDR3. The source of the sample is a study of T cell repertoires in cytomegalovirus infection. The overall study: Public TCR beta signature analysis indicated the presence of both CMV infection and matching HLA type.

Via MiXCR, TCRdb re-called the reads, giving one row per CDR3 protein. The sample holds about 260,000 distinct CDR3 sequences, roughly 10% seen once. Notes on the study in general: Cumulated frequencies of public TCR beta families served to identify carriers of CMV plus the relevant HLA. The study found HLA-C-restricted CMV-specific TCR beta clonotypes dominating the ex vivo response.

The material sequenced was PBMCs. This chain uses TRBV4-1 with TRBJ2-5; 12 positions match TRBD2. This sequence was found in a human donor in good health (CMV status not recorded). Some clones in this sample may be carry-over from other donors' samples. CDR3 nucleotides: TGCGCCAGCAGCCAAGAAGGACTAGCGGGGAAGACTCAGTACTTC. Protein sequence: CASSQEGLAGKTQYF.